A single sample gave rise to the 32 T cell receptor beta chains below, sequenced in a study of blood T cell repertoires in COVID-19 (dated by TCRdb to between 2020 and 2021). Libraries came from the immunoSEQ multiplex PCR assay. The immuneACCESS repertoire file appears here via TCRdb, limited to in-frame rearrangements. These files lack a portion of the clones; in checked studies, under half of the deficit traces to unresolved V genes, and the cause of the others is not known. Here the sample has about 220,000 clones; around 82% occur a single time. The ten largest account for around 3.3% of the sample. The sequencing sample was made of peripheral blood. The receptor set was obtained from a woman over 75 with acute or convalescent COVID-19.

This CDR3 reads CASSQVGGAPYNEQFF. CDR3 coding DNA: TGTGCCAGCAGCCAAGTCGGCGGGGCCCCCTACAATGAGCAGTTCTTC. This chain connects TRBV4-2 to TRBJ2-1; a possible D gene is TRBD2 (6 bases). CDR3 length: 16 amino acids. The ends were cut back, 1 base at V and 2 bases at J, with 12 bases in the middle. The germline gives CDR1 LGHNA, CDR2 YNFKEQ.

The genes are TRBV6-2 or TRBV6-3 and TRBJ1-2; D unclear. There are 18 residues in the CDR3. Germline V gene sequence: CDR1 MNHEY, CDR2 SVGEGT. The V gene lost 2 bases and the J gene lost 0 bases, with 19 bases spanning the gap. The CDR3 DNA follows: TGTGCCAGCAGTTACCGTATCAGCTCCCCGACATCTAACTATGGCTACACCTTC. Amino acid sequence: CASSYRISSPTSNYGYTF.

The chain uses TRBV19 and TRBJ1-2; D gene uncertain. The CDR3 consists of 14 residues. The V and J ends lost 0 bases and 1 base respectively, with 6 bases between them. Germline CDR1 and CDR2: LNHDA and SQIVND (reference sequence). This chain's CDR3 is CASSIDQNNYGYTF. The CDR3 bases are TGTGCCAGTAGTATAGATCAGAATAACTATGGCTACACCTTC. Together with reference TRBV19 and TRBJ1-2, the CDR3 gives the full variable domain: DGGITQSPKYLFRKEGQNVTLSCEQNLNHDAMYWYRQDPGQGLRLIYYSQIVNDFQKGDIAEGYSVSREKKESFPLTVTSAQKNPTAFYLCASSIDQNNYGYTFGSGTRLTVV.

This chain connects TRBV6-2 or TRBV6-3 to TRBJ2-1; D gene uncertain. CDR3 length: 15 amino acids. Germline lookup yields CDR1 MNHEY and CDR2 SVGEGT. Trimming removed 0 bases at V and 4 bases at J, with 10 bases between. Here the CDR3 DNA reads TGTGCCAGCAGTTACTCGCAACAAACGTACAATGAGCAGTTCTTC. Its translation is CASSYSQQTYNEQFF.

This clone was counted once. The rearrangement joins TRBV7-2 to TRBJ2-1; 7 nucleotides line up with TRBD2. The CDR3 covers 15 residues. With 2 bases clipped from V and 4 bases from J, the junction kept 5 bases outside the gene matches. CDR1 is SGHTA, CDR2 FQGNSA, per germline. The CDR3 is CASSLQGAGYNEQFF. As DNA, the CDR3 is TGTGCCAGCAGCTTACAAGGAGCGGGGTACAATGAGCAGTTCTTC.

This CDR3 reads CACRRGGADTQYF. DNA for the CDR3: TGTGCCTGCCGACGCGGCGGGGCAGATACGCAGTATTTT. The chain uses TRBV2 and TRBJ2-3, with D perhaps TRBD2 (6 bases). CDR3 size: 13 residues. Germline V gene sequence: CDR1 SNHLY, CDR2 FYNNEI. V was pared by 11 bases and J by 4 bases, with 16 bases between.

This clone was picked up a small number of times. CDR3 loop: CASSYLGGHYEQYF. In nucleotides, the CDR3 is TGTGCCAGCAGTTATCTGGGGGGGCACTACGAGCAGTACTTC. The chain carries TRBV6-2 or TRBV6-3 and TRBJ2-7, with D tentatively TRBD2 (7 bases). V was cut by 3 bases and J by 3 bases, with 12 bases left in between. This CDR3 is 14 amino acids long. From germline, CDR1 is MNHEY and CDR2 SVGEGT.

The CDR3 DNA sequence: TGTGCCAGCAGCTTGGGAGAGGGCCACGGTTACAGGGAGCTGTTTTTT. Translation: CASSLGEGHGYRELFF. The rearrangement joins TRBV5-4 to TRBJ2-2; possibly TRBD2 for D (5 bases). Germline CDR1 reads SGHNT; CDR2 reads YYREEE (reference sequence). Trimming removed 0 bases at V and 9 bases at J, with 18 bases between. CDR3 length equals 16 residues.

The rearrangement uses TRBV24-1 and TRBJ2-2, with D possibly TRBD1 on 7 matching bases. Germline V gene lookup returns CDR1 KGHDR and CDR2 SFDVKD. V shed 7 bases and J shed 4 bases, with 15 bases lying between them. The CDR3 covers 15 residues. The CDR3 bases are TGTGCCACCAGCCAAACAGGGGAGGCCACCGGGGAGCTGTTTTTT. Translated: CATSQTGEATGELFF.

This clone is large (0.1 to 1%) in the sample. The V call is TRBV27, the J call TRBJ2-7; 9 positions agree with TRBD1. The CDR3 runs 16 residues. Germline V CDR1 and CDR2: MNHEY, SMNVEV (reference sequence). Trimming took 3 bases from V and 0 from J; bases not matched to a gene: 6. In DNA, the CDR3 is TGTGCCAGCAGTTTCCTCAAGACAGGGGGCTCCTACGAGCAGTACTTC. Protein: CASSFLKTGGSYEQYF.

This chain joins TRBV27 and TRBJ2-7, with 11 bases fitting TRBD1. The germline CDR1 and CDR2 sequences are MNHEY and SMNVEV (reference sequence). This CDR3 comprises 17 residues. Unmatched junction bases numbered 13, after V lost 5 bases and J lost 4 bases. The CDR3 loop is CASSREAGTGGRYEQYF. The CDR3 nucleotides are TGTGCCAGCAGTCGCGAGGCAGGGACAGGGGGTCGGTACGAGCAGTACTTC.

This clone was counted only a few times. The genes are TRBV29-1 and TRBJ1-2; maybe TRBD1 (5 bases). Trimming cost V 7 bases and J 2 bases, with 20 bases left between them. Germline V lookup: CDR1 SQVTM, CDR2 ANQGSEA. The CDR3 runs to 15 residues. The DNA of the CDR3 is TGCAGCGCCATCAAGGACGGGGGGATGAACTATGGCTACACCTTC. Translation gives CSAIKDGGMNYGYTF.

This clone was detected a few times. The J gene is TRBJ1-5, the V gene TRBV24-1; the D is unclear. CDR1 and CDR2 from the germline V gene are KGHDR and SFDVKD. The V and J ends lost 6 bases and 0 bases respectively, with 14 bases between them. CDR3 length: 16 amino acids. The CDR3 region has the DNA TGTGCCACCAGTCTGCGGGCAGATGATAGCAATCAGCCCCAGCATTTT. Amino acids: CATSLRADDSNQPQHF.

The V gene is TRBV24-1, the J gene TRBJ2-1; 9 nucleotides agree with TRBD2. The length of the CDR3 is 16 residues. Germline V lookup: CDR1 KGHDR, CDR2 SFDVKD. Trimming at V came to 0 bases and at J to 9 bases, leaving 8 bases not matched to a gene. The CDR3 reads CATSDLGIYSGGEQFF. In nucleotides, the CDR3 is TGTGCCACCAGTGATTTGGGAATTTATAGCGGGGGTGAGCAGTTCTTC.

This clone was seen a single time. CDR3 region: CASSFQYNSPLHF. In nucleotides, the CDR3 is TGTGCCAGCAGCTTTCAGTATAATTCACCCCTCCACTTT. The genes are TRBV7-3 and TRBJ1-6; D unclear. CDR1 is SGHTA, CDR2 FQGTGA, per germline. There are 13 residues in the CDR3. The V end lost 3 bases, the J end lost 4 bases, and 4 bases lay between the germline ends.

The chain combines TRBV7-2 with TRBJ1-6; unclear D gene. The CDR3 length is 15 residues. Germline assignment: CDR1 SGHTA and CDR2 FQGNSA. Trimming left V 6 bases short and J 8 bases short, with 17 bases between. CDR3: CASSLGPPGDSPLHF. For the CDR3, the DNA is TGTGCCAGCAGTCTAGGACCTCCCGGGGATTCACCCCTCCACTTT.

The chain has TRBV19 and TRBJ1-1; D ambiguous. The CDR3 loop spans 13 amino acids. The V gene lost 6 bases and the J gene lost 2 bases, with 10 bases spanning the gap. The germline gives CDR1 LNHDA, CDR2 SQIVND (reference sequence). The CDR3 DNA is TGTGCCAGTAGCTTAACAGATAACACTGAAGCTTTCTTT. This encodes CASSLTDNTEAFF.

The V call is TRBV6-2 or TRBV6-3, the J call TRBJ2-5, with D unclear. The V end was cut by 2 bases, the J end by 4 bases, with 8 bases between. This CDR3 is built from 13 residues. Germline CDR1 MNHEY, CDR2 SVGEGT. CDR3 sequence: CASSYGPVETQYF. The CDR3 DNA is TGTGCCAGCAGTTACGGGCCCGTAGAGACCCAGTACTTC.

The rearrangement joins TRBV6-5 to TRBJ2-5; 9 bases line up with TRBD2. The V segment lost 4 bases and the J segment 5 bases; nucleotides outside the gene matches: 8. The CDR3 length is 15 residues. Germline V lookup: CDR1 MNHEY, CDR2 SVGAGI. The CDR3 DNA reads TGTGCCAGCAGTTTGGCGGGGGGGTTCTTCGAGACCCAGTACTTC. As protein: CASSLAGGFFETQYF.

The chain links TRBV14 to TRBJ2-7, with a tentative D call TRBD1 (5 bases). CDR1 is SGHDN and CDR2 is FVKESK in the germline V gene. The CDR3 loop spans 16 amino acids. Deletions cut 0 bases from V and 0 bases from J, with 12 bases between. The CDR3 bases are TGTGCCAGCAGCCAAGATCACTCGGACACCTCCTACGAGCAGTACTTC. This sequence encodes CASSQDHSDTSYEQYF.

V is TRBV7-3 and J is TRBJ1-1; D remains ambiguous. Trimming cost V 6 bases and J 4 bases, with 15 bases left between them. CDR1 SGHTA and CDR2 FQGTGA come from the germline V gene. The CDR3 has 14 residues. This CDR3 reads CASSPLAGATEAFF. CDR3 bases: TGTGCCAGCAGTCCCCTGGCGGGAGCCACTGAAGCTTTCTTT.

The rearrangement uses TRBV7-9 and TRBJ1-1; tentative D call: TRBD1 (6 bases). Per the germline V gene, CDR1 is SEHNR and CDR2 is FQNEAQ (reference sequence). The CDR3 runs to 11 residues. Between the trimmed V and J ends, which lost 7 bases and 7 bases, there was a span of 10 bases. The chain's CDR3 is CASISDSEAFF. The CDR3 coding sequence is TGTGCCAGCATCTCGGACAGTGAAGCTTTCTTT. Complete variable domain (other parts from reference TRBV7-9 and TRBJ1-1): DTGVSQNPRHKITKRGQNVTFRCDPISEHNRLYWYRQTLGQGPEFLTYFQNEAQLEKSRLLSDRFSAERPKGSFSTLEIQRTEQGDSAMYLCASISDSEAFFGQGTRLTVV.

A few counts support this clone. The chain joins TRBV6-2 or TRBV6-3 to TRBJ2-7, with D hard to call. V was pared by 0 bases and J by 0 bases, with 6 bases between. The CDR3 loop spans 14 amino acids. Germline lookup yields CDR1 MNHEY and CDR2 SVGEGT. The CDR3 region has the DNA TGTGCCAGCAGTTACTCGGTCAGCTCCTACGAGCAGTACTTC. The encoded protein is CASSYSVSSYEQYF.

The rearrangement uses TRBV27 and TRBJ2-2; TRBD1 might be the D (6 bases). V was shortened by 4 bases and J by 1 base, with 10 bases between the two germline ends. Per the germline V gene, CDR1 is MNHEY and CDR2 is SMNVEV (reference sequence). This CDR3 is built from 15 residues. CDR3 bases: TGTGCCAGCAGTTCTCAGGGGAAGAACACCGGGGAGCTGTTTTTT. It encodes CASSSQGKNTGELFF.

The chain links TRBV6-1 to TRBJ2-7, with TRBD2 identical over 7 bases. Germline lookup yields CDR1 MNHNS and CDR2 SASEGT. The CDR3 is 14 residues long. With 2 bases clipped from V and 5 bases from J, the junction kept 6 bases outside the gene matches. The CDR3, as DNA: TGTGCCAGCAGTGAAATGGGGGGGGTCAACGAGCAGTACTTC. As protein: CASSEMGGVNEQYF.

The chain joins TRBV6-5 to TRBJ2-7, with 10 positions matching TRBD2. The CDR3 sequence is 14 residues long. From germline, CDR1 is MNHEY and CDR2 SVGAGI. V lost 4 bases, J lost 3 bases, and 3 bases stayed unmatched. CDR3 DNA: TGTGCCAGCAGTTCTAGCGGGGGTCTCTACGAGCAGTACTTC. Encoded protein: CASSSSGGLYEQYF.

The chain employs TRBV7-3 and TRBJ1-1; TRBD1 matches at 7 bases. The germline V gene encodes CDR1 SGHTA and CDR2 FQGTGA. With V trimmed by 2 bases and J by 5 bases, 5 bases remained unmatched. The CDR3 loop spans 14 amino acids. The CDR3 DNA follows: TGTGCCAGCAGCTTACAGGCAGGGGGAACTGAAGCTTTCTTT. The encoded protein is CASSLQAGGTEAFF.

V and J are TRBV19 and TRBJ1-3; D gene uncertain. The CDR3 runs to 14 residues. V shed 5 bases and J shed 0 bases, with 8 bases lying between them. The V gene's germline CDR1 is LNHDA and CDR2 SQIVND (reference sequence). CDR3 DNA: TGTGCCAGTAGTGTCGGGAACTCTGGAAACACCATATATTTT. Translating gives CASSVGNSGNTIYF.

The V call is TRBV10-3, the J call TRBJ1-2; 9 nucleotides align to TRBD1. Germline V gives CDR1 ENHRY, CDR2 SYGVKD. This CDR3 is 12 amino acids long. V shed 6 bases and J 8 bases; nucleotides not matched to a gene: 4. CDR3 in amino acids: CAIRSTGGGYTF. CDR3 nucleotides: TGTGCCATCAGATCGACAGGGGGAGGCTACACCTTC.

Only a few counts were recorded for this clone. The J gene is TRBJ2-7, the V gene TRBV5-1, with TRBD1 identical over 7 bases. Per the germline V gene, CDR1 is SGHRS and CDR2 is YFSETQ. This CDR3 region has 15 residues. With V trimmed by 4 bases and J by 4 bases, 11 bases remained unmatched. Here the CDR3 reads CASSKDRVGVYEQYF. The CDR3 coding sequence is TGCGCCAGCAGCAAAGACAGGGTAGGAGTGTACGAGCAGTACTTC.

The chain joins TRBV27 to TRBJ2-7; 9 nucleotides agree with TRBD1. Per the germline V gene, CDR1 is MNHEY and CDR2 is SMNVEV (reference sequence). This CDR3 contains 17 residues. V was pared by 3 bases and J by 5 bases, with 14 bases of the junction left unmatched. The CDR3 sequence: CASSFLHPGQGGNEQYF. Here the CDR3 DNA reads TGTGCCAGCAGTTTCCTCCACCCGGGACAGGGAGGAAACGAGCAGTACTTC.

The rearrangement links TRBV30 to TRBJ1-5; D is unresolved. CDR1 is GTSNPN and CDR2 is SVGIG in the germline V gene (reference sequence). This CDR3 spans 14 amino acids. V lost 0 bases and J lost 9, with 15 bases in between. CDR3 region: CAWSVSGGLRPQHF. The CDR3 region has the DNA TGTGCCTGGAGTGTATCAGGAGGCCTGAGGCCCCAGCATTTT.